The clone carrying this T cell receptor beta chain has only a few counts. Its antigen is as yet unknown. This sample was included in a study of CD8+ T cells in alopecia areata. Study-level points and caveats: Only one nonresponder was present, which leaves the link between baseline CD8+ expansion and response uncertain. The study also sequences resident alphabeta T cells of normal skin in scalp samples. Compared with normal scalp, lesional scalp had higher clonality and more expanded CD8+ clones.

The CDR3 length is 11 residues. Germline V gives CDR1 SEHNR, CDR2 FQNEAQ (reference sequence). V lost 6 bases to trimming and J lost 4 bases, with 6 bases between them. cDNA serving as the sequencing template came from extracted, reverse transcribed RNA. Produced via immunoSEQ multiplex PCR; TCRdb's table is partial and in-frame only. The sample includes about 180,000 clones, about 55% of them seen just once. Treatment meaning: oral pan-JAK inhibitor, 5-10 mg twice daily. The TCR sequence derives from a human donor with alopecia areata. This specimen was CD8+ T cells sorted from blood, taken at week 24, from a patient treated with tofacitinib. V is TRBV7-9 and J is TRBJ2-5, with TRBD1 as a possible D gene (6 bases). CDR3: CASRGGETQYF. In DNA, the CDR3 is TGTGCCAGCAGAGGGGGAGAGACCCAGTACTTC.